This T cell receptor (beta chain) was profiled in a study of identical twins (TCRdb year 2016). In the study overall: TCR alpha and beta repertoires from monozygotic twins, unrelated adults of various ages and cord blood were deep-sequenced to test whether fetal clonotypes persist. Replicate twin experiments were performed at different times using different library preparation protocols to rule out contamination. General study outcomes and caveats: Recombination models systematically underestimated out-of-frame TCR alpha sharing in monozygotic twins but agreed with sharing between unrelated individuals. Compared with coincidental sharing between unrelated individuals, out-of-frame TCR alpha sequences shared between twins showed an excess of sequences with low generation probability. The excess sharing between twins in beta out-of-frame sequences was weaker because fewer shared sequences reduced the signal-to-noise ratio. Conclusions relied on cross-sectional statistical analysis, since the same donors could not be followed over many years. Invariant T cells such as MAIT and iNKT could partly confound zero-insertion analyses, although diverse VJ usage argued against such confounding for most clonotypes. Fewer insertions were carried by abundant cord blood beta clonotypes; a weaker similar trend was observed in young adult naive repertoires, while no such trend was observed in memory repertoires.

Preparation of the library involved 5' RACE. The run used an Illumina HiSeq 2000. Template switching introduced a universal primer binding site; the final cDNA contained a unique molecular identifier, enabling accurate counting of TCR cDNA molecules. First-strand cDNA for TCR alpha and beta chains was synthesized from specific primers in the conserved constant-segment region. To control for contamination, each cDNA library was double barcoded with a SMART-Mk sample barcode plus Illumina barcodes. TruSeq adapter sequences and Illumina sample barcodes were added in two successive PCR steps. The TCR alpha and beta cDNA libraries were sequenced on the Illumina HiSeq platform using custom primers. Concerning the study's data processing: MiGEC processed the raw reads to extract unique molecular identifiers, while MiXCR was used to determine the CDR3 positions. For each individual, recombination models were inferred using an EM algorithm with the repgenHMM and IGoR tools. The analysis of shared clonotypes was done with the tcR package in R, with sharing normalized by the product of cloneset sizes. Out-of-frame nonproductive sequences were analyzed to study raw recombination free of thymic and clonal selection effects. TCRdb trimmed the raw reads at Q25, called clones with MiXCR and kept productive beta chains. Each CDR3 protein appears once, grouped with its most common genes and DNA. The V and J calls were not made by the authors but by TCRdb's processing. This sample has more than 200,000 distinct CDR3 sequences in its table, and over 12% of those were observed once. The biggest ten clones account for 7% to 9.5% of the sample.

The germline V gene (reference sequence) sets CDR1 to LGHDT and CDR2 to YNNKEL. A distance of 12 bases separates the germline ends of V and J, which lose 6 bases and 3 bases respectively. Inclusive of the bounding cysteine and phenylalanine, the CDR3 is 14 residues long. This entry keeps only the CDR3 DNA: 42 bases, framed from base 1. This clonotype was counted at least ten times. Which antigen it targets is not known. It has no much larger one-base neighbor in the sample; base qualities were not kept. All donors were healthy Caucasians. Miltenyi CD45RO+ enrichment and human naive T-cell isolation kits were used to isolate memory (CD45RO+) and naive T cells from PBMC.

This chain is built from TRBV3-1 and TRBJ1-5, with the D gene not confidently named. The specimen sequenced was memory (CD45RO+) T cells sorted from blood. The cell subset or site label, read with the paper, signifies: CD45RO+ enriched T cells. The clonotype originates from a young woman in good health. CDR3 region: CASSPGRINQPQHF. Here is the DNA: TGTGCCAGCAGTCCGGGCCGCATCAATCAGCCCCAGCATTTT.